A selection of T cell receptor beta chains follows, all from one sample in a study of cytomegalovirus exposure and HLA in healthy donors. The assay was immunoSEQ multiplex PCR, and TCRdb's table has in-frame clones only and misses some. The profile shows 200,000 or so clones, 78% of them singletons. Sequencing was done on a sample of PBMCs. The receptors were gathered from a woman in her thirties in good health and CMV-seropositive. Each CDR3 is given with its conserved first and last residue. Fields, in order: V gene, J gene, D gene, CDR3 protein. D genes are given only for firm matches.

>TRBV7-9|TRBJ1-2|TRBD1
CSSSRPGTGGGRDYGYTF
>TRBV19|TRBJ1-5|.
CASREGGSNQPQHF
>TRBV2|TRBJ1-4|TRBD1
CASSIDRGGEKLFF
>TRBV13|TRBJ2-6|TRBD1
CASSLYLREQGKGGANVLTF
>TRBV7-2|TRBJ1-2|.
CASSLTEANYGYTF
>TRBV6-6|TRBJ2-7|.
CASSYRGASYEQYF
>TRBV6-1|TRBJ2-3|TRBD2
CASSVAGGSSTDTQYF
>TRBV29-1|TRBJ2-5|.
CSVGNQETQYF
>TRBV5-5|TRBJ1-4|.
CASSFPSSEKLFF
>TRBV14|TRBJ2-3|TRBD2
CASSQLAGGTTDTQYF
>TRBV6-6|TRBJ1-5|TRBD1
CASSYQDREFEPQHF
>TRBV5-6|TRBJ1-5|.
CASSLLTGQQPQHF
>TRBV4-3|TRBJ2-3|TRBD2
CASSQSGLAGDTDTQYF
>TRBV19|TRBJ1-5|.
CATGQTGNQPQHF
>TRBV4-2|TRBJ2-3|TRBD2
CASSQVAGGAGDTQYF
>TRBV28|TRBJ1-2|.
CASREQGQDYGYTF
>TRBV5-4|TRBJ1-2|TRBD1
CASRPRDSLLYGYTF
>TRBV7-8|TRBJ1-1|.
CASSLTAGNTEAFF
>TRBV7-9|TRBJ2-1|.
CASSLREGGEQFF
>TRBV11-3|TRBJ2-1|TRBD2
CASQSGRAGDEQFF
>TRBV7-2|TRBJ2-1|.
CASSADRGNYNEQFF
>TRBV4-2|TRBJ1-2|.
CASSHRAQGSYGYTF
>TRBV9|TRBJ1-4|.
CASSPTVVTNEKLFF
>TRBV4-3|TRBJ2-7|.
CASSHPSGTSLFYEQYF
>TRBV10-3|TRBJ1-2|.
CAIRGDLKAGYTF
>TRBV9|TRBJ1-1|.
CASSVAIGEGGGKEAFF
>TRBV2|TRBJ2-5|.
CATYTGRQGGKQYF
>TRBV6-4|TRBJ1-5|TRBD1
CASSAPGQGMDWGQPQHF
>TRBV7-8|TRBJ1-2|.
CASSPREGKLGYTF
>TRBV27|TRBJ1-2|TRBD1
CASSLGTGPPLYGYTF
>TRBV5-1|TRBJ2-7|TRBD2
CASSLGSGSGREQYF
>TRBV28|TRBJ2-1|.
CASSPQGSGPGEQFF
>TRBV4-1|TRBJ1-6|TRBD1
CASSQNRVDRGFYNSPLHF
>TRBV2|TRBJ1-1|.
CASSETENTEAFF
>TRBV4-1|TRBJ1-2|.
CASSSPRGVQANYGYTF
>TRBV15|TRBJ2-5|.
CATSSRDSSQETQYF
>TRBV15|TRBJ1-1|TRBD1
CATSRPEGAAFF
>TRBV28|TRBJ2-1|.
CASWRLASYNEQFF
>TRBV7-2|TRBJ1-6|.
CASSSQGDSPLHF
>TRBV28|TRBJ2-2|TRBD2
CASSLTSGYTGELFF
>TRBV5-1|TRBJ2-6|.
CASSPLSRSGANVLTF
>TRBV5-4|TRBJ2-1|TRBD2
CASSLGLAGGNYNEQFF
>TRBV9|TRBJ2-1|.
CASSVSSPSSYNEQFF
>TRBV5-6|TRBJ2-4|.
CASSLELASPGYF
>TRBV4-3|TRBJ1-2|.
CASSQVDAGGYTF